The 20 T cell receptor beta chains listed next were all sequenced from one sample in a study of T cell changes during pregnancy in multiple sclerosis. The repertoire was sequenced with immunoSEQ multiplex PCR; TCRdb's copy has only in-frame clones and lacks some. The repertoire has 50,000 to 65,000 clones, 80% to 95% of them found once; the top ten carry over 0.8%. The specimen was peripheral blood, collected in the first trimester of pregnancy. These receptors all come from a female donor with multiple sclerosis, enrolled in a pregnancy study.

The chain is built from TRBV5-1 and TRBJ1-2; D call uncertain. Germline CDR1 reads SGHRS; CDR2 reads YFSETQ. Trimming took 4 bases from V and 4 from J, leaving 11 bases between them. CDR3 length equals 13 residues. This CDR3 reads CASSAADGYGYTF. For the CDR3, the DNA is TGCGCCAGCAGCGCGGCCGATGGCTATGGCTACACCTTC.

Only one count was recorded for this clone. The chain carries TRBV11-2 and TRBJ2-3; 11 bases align to TRBD2. Per germline, CDR1 SGHAT and CDR2 FQNNGV. The CDR3 covers 16 residues. The junction had 9 bases not matched to a gene; V was cut back by 5 bases and J by 5 bases. For the CDR3, the DNA is TGTGCCAGCAGCCCGCTACTAGCGGGGGTTGAAGATACGCAGTATTTT. This sequence encodes CASSPLLAGVEDTQYF.

The genes are TRBV5-4 and TRBJ1-2; tentatively, D is TRBD1 (6 bases). Deletions cut 5 bases from V and 7 bases from J, with 24 bases between. There are 16 residues in the CDR3. Germline V gives CDR1 SGHNT, CDR2 YYREEE (reference sequence). Here the CDR3 reads CASRPRGGESWSGYTF. The CDR3, as DNA: TGTGCCAGCAGGCCTAGGGGGGGCGAGTCCTGGAGTGGCTACACCTTC.

The CDR3 reads CASSYVGGQGANTIYF. As DNA, the CDR3 is TGTGCCAGCAGCTACGTCGGAGGACAGGGGGCCAACACCATATATTTT. The rearrangement joins TRBV13 to TRBJ1-3; 11 bases map to TRBD1. V trimming: 4 bases; J trimming: 7 bases; junction bases outside the gene matches: 9. Germline CDR1 and CDR2: PRHDT and FYEKMQ (reference sequence). The CDR3 has 16 amino acids.

The chain couples TRBV9 to TRBJ1-1; 10 bases map to TRBD1. The length of the CDR3 is 15 residues. Germline V gene lookup returns CDR1 SGDLS and CDR2 YYNGEE. J lost 9 bases, V lost 0 bases, and 8 bases had no gene match. The CDR3 sequence: CASSVADRGPHKAFF. The CDR3 DNA reads TGTGCCAGCAGCGTAGCCGACAGGGGGCCGCATAAAGCTTTCTTT.

The CDR3 loop is CASSSGPGGLNQPQHF. In DNA, the CDR3 is TGTGCCAGCAGCTCGGGCCCCGGGGGTCTCAATCAGCCCCAGCATTTT. The V call is TRBV7-6, the J call TRBJ1-5, with TRBD1 as a possible D gene (5 bases). V dropped 4 bases and J dropped 3 bases, with 16 bases sitting between them. Germline CDR1 reads SGHVS; CDR2 reads FNYEAQ. The CDR3 covers 16 residues.

As DNA, the CDR3 is TGTGCCAGCAGCTTACGGGGACAGGGAAAAGCGAACACCGGGGAGCTGTTTTTT. Its protein is CASSLRGQGKANTGELFF. The chain combines TRBV7-6 with TRBJ2-2, with 9 bases identical to TRBD1. V trimming: 2 bases; J trimming: 0 bases; junction bases outside the gene matches: 7. Germline V gives CDR1 SGHVS, CDR2 FNYEAQ. CDR3 length: 18 amino acids.

In this sample, this clone turned up once. V usage is TRBV5-6 and J usage is TRBJ2-5; maybe TRBD2 (6 bases). The CDR3 spans 17 residues. Germline values: CDR1 SGHDT, CDR2 YYEEEE. Deletions cut 0 bases from V and 2 bases from J, with 17 bases between. The CDR3 region is CASSLDLTSRGQETQYF. DNA for the CDR3: TGTGCCAGCAGCTTGGATCTCACATCGCGGGGACAAGAGACCCAGTACTTC.

CDR3 residues: CAWSLGGSSYNSPLHF. Here the CDR3 DNA reads TGTGCCTGGAGTTTGGGGGGGAGCTCCTATAATTCACCCCTCCACTTT. V usage is TRBV30 and J usage is TRBJ1-6; D might be TRBD1 (5 bases). Trimming cost V 2 bases and J 0 bases, with 11 bases left between them. This CDR3 has 16 residues. In germline, CDR1 is GTSNPN, CDR2 SVGIG (reference sequence).

The V call is TRBV6-1, the J call TRBJ2-7, with TRBD1 identical over 8 bases. V lost 4 bases and J lost 2; bases outside the gene matches: 4. The CDR3 is 14 residues long. Germline CDR1 is MNHNS and CDR2 is SASEGT. The CDR3 nucleotides are TGTGCCAGCAGTGCCGGGACAGGTCCCTACGAGCAGTACTTC. Encoded protein: CASSAGTGPYEQYF.

This clone was recorded only once. The gene calls are TRBV6-5 and TRBJ1-1; 9 bases line up with TRBD1. The CDR3 spans 16 residues. From germline, CDR1 is MNHEY and CDR2 SVGAGI. V gave up 4 bases and J gave up 2 bases; unmatched junction bases: 8. The DNA of the CDR3 is TGTGCCAGCAGTTTAAGACAGGGGGTAGGAAACACTGAAGCTTTCTTT. Its protein is CASSLRQGVGNTEAFF.

V usage is TRBV7-3 and J usage is TRBJ2-1; 9 positions agree with TRBD2. With V trimmed by 4 bases and J by 7 bases, 23 bases remained unmatched. This CDR3 is built from 20 residues. CDR1 is SGHTA and CDR2 is FQGTGA in the germline V gene. The CDR3 spells CASSSLPGTSFMEIGNEQFF. Written as DNA, the CDR3 is TGTGCCAGCAGCTCACTTCCCGGGACTAGCTTCATGGAAATCGGGAATGAGCAGTTCTTC.

This chain connects TRBV12-2 to TRBJ2-5; TRBD1 is the table's D call and was not checked against the DNA. TRBV12-2 corresponds to a pseudogene. The CDR3 extends over 16 amino acids. CDR3 region: CASRLVAGSVAETQYF. The CDR3 nucleotides are TGTGCAAGTCGCTTGGTTGCAGGGTCGGTAGCAGAGACCCAGTACTTC.

This sequence joins TRBV5-1 and TRBJ2-4; TRBD1 aligns across 9 bases. Germline CDR1 and CDR2: SGHRS and YFSETQ. The CDR3 has 14 residues. With V trimmed by 0 bases and J by 6 bases, 1 base remained unmatched. The DNA for the CDR3 is TGCGCCAGCAGCTTGGAGGGACAGGGAAACATTCAGTACTTC. Its protein is CASSLEGQGNIQYF.

V is TRBV19 and J is TRBJ2-3, with TRBD1 as a possible D gene (6 bases). CDR1 is LNHDA and CDR2 is SQIVND in the germline V gene (reference sequence). This CDR3 region has 13 residues. V gave up 11 bases and J gave up 2 bases, with 14 bases separating them. CDR3 bases: TGTGCCGCAGGGGTCGTTAACACAGATACGCAGTATTTT. Protein: CAAGVVNTDTQYF.

This chain joins TRBV7-9 and TRBJ2-7; D uncertain. The V end lost 5 bases, the J end lost 2 bases, and 13 bases lay between the germline ends. Germline loops: CDR1 SEHNR, CDR2 FQNEAQ (reference sequence). CDR3 length: 14 residues. CDR3 sequence (DNA): TGTGCCAGCAGCCCTGTGGCATCTCCCTACGAGCAGTACTTC. Translating gives CASSPVASPYEQYF.

Details on this clone: Other DNA variants within this sample encode the same CDR3. This rearrangement joins TRBV7-2 to TRBJ1-2; 7 bases fit TRBD1. The CDR3 spans 13 residues. Trimming at V came to 5 bases and at J to 5 bases, leaving 5 bases not matched to a gene. Germline values: CDR1 SGHTA, CDR2 FQGNSA. CDR3 in amino acids: CASSPDRDYGYTF. CDR3 nucleotides: TGTGCCAGCAGCCCCGACAGGGATTATGGCTACACCTTC.

The chain has TRBV5-5 and TRBJ1-2; D possibly corresponds to TRBD1 (6 bases). Germline V lookup: CDR1 SGHKS, CDR2 YYEKEE (reference sequence). The length of the CDR3 is 13 residues. Trimming took 3 bases from V and 7 from J, leaving 13 bases between them. CDR3 protein: CASSSPGGSGYTF. CDR3 nucleotides: TGTGCCAGCAGCTCTCCGGGGGGCAGTGGCTACACCTTC.

The chain couples TRBV7-9 to TRBJ2-7; 11 bases map to TRBD2. CDR1 SEHNR and CDR2 FQNEAQ come from the germline V gene (reference sequence). Trimming at V came to 8 bases and at J to 5 bases, leaving 8 bases not matched to a gene. There are 14 residues in the CDR3. The CDR3 sequence: CASGVAGGPHEQYF. CDR3 in DNA: TGTGCCAGCGGGGTAGCGGGGGGGCCCCACGAGCAGTACTTC. Full variable domain (remainder filled in from reference TRBV7-9 and TRBJ2-7): DTGVSQNPRHKITKRGQNVTFRCDPISEHNRLYWYRQTLGQGPEFLTYFQNEAQLEKSRLLSDRFSAERPKGSFSTLEIQRTEQGDSAMYLCASGVAGGPHEQYFGPGTRLTVT.

In its sample, this clone was seen once. This chain joins TRBV5-1 and TRBJ1-2, with D possibly being TRBD1 (5 bases). The CDR3 is 14 residues long. Germline CDR1 SGHRS, CDR2 YFSETQ. Deletions cut 0 bases from V and 4 bases from J, with 10 bases between. The CDR3 sequence: CASSLGQGSYGYTF. The CDR3 nucleotides read TGCGCCAGCAGCTTGGGCCAGGGTAGCTATGGCTACACCTTC.